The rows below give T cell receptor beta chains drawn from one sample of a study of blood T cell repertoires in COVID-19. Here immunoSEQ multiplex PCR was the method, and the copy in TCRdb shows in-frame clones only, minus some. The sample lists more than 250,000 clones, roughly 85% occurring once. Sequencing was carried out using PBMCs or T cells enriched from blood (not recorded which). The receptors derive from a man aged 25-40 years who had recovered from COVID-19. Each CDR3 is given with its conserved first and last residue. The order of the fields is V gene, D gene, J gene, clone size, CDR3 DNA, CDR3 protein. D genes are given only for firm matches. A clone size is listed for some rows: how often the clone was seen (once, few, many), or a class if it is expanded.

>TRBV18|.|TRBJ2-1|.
TGTGCCAGCTCACCCGGGGGTTACAATGAGCAGTTCTTC
CASSPGGYNEQFF
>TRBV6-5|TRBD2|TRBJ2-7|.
TGTGCCAGCAGAGGATTAGCGGGGGGGCTGGGGGAGCAGTACTTC
CASRGLAGGLGEQYF
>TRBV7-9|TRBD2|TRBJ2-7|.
TGTGCCAGCAGCCCTACGGGGGGAGTCCCTTACGAGCAGTACTTC
CASSPTGGVPYEQYF
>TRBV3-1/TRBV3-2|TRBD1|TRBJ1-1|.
TGTGCCAGCAGCCACCTCTCAGGGGGGAACACTGAAGCTTTCTTT
CASSHLSGGNTEAFF
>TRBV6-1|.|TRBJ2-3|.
TGTGCCAGCAGTGAAGCATACTACACAGATACGCAGTATTTT
CASSEAYYTDTQYF
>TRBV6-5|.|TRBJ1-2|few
TGTGCCAGCTCGGACAGTAGATATGGCTACACCTTC
CASSDSRYGYTF
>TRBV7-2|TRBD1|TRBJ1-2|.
TGTGCCAGCAGCTCTGCCAAGACGACAGGGGTCACCTTC
CASSSAKTTGVTF
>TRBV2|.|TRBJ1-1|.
TGTGCCAGCAGCTTACAGGGCTTGAACACTGAAGCTTTCTTT
CASSLQGLNTEAFF
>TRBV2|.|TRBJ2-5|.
TGTGCCAGCGGAGGAACCCAAGAGACCCAGTACTTC
CASGGTQETQYF
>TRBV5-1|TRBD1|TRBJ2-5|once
TGCGCCAGCAGCCAGGACAGGGGAGAGACCCAGTACTTC
CASSQDRGETQYF
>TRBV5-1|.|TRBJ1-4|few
TGCGCCAGCAGCGACTCACAGGGAGCTTCTGAAAAACTGTTTTTT
CASSDSQGASEKLFF
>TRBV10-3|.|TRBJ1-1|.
TGTGCCATCAGCGCGAAAGGGGGCACTGAAGCTTTCTTT
CAISAKGGTEAFF
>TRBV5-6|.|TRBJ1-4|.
TGTGCCAGCAGCTCGATAAACCCGGGACTGAATAATGAAAAACTGTTTTTT
CASSSINPGLNNEKLFF
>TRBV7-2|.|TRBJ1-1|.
TGTGCCAGCAGCCGCAGGGCGGTGAACACTGAAGCTTTCTTT
CASSRRAVNTEAFF
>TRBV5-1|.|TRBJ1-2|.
TGCGCCAGCAGCTCCAACAGGGTTGGCTACACCTTC
CASSSNRVGYTF
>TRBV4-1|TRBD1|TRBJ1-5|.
TGCGCCAGCAGCCAAGTCACAGGGGGCAGCAATCAGCCCCAGCATTTT
CASSQVTGGSNQPQHF
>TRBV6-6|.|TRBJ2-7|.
TGTGCCAGCAGTTACCACAGGGAAGGTTACGAGCAGTACTTC
CASSYHREGYEQYF
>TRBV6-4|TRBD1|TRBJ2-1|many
TGTGCCAGCAGTGACTTCGGGACAGGGAACTCCAATGAGCAGTTCTTC
CASSDFGTGNSNEQFF
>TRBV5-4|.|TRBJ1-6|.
TGTGCCAGCAGAGCGGACCCCGGCCATAATTCACCCCTCCACTTT
CASRADPGHNSPLHF
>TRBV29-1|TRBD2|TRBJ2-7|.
TGCAGCGTTTCCCGAATCCAGGGAGGGGAGCAGTACTTC
CSVSRIQGGEQYF
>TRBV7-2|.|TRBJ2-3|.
TGTGCCAGCAGCTTGGTGGGCCTGGTTGATACGCAGTATTTT
CASSLVGLVDTQYF
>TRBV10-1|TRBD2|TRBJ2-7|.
TGCGCCAGCAGTGAGTCTAGCGGGGGCTCCTACGAGCAGTACTTC
CASSESSGGSYEQYF
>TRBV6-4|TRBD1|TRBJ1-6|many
TGTGCCAGCAGTCCAGGGGGCTATAATTCACCCCTCCACTTT
CASSPGGYNSPLHF
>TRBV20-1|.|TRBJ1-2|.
TGCAGTGCTACCATCTATGGCTACACCTTC
CSATIYGYTF
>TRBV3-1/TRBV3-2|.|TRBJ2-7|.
TGTGCCAGCAGCCAAGCCGCAGGGGCCTGGGGTGAGCAGTACTTC
CASSQAAGAWGEQYF
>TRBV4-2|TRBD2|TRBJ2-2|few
TGTGCCAGCAGCCAAGAGTTGGTAGCGGGGTACACCGGGGAGCTGTTTTTT
CASSQELVAGYTGELFF
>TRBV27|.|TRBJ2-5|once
TGTGCCAGCAGTGTCTCCAGGGTAGAGACCCAGTACTTC
CASSVSRVETQYF
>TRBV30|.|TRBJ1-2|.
TGTGCCTGGAGTGTAACGGACTTAGCTAACTATGGCTACACCTTC
CAWSVTDLANYGYTF
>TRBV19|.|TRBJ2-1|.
TGTGCCAGTAGTCTTACAGGGTCCGAGCAGTTCTTC
CASSLTGSEQFF
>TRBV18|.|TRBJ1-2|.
TGTGCCAGCTCACCCAAGGCGAGGGTCTATGGCTACACCTTC
CASSPKARVYGYTF
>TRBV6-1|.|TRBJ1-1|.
TGTGCCAGCAGTGACAGGGGAACTGAAGCTTTCTTT
CASSDRGTEAFF
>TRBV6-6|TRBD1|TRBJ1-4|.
TGTGCCAGCAAGATTGGGACAGGGGTTAGGGAAAAACTGTTTTTT
CASKIGTGVREKLFF
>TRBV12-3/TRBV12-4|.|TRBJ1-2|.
TGTGCCAGCAGACCAGGGGTTTTACATGGCTACACCTTC
CASRPGVLHGYTF
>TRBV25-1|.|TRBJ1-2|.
TGTGCCAGCAGGGGGCTGTCCTATGGCTACACCTTC
CASRGLSYGYTF
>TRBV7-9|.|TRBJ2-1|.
TGTGCCAGCAGCTTATTATCAGGGTCCTACAATGAGCAGTTCTTC
CASSLLSGSYNEQFF
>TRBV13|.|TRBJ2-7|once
TGTGCCAGCAGCTTAGGCCGCAGGTACGACGACGAGCAGTACTTC
CASSLGRRYDDEQYF
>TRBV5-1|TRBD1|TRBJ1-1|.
TGCGCCAGCAGGGACAGGGAGAACACTGAAGCTTTCTTT
CASRDRENTEAFF
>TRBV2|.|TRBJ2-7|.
TGTGCCAGCATACCGGAACTAGCTTGGGTCAACGAGCAGTACTTC
CASIPELAWVNEQYF
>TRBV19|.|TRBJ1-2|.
TGTGCCAGTAGTGGCGAGTTCGGGAGGGCTGGCTACACCTTC
CASSGEFGRAGYTF
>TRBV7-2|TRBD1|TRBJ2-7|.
TGTGCCAGCAGCAGGGGGCTATCATTCTACGAGCAGTACTTC
CASSRGLSFYEQYF
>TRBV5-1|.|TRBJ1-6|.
TGCGCCAGCAGCCCGATCCTACAGGCTTTAGGGACACCCCTCCACTTT
CASSPILQALGTPLHF
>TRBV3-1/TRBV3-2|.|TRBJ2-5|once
TGTGCCAGCAGCCCCCTCACTAGGCATGAGACCCAGTACTTC
CASSPLTRHETQYF
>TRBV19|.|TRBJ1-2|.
TGTGCCAGTACAGATCCGGGACTCCCTGGCTACACCTTC
CASTDPGLPGYTF
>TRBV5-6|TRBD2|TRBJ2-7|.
TGTGCCAGCAGCTGGGGACTAGCGGGCTACGAGCAGTACTTC
CASSWGLAGYEQYF
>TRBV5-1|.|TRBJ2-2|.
TGCGCCAGCAGCAATAGTGGCACCGGGGAGCTGTTTTTT
CASSNSGTGELFF
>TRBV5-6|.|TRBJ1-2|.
TGTGCCAGCAGGGGCAGGGCATTGTATGGCTACACCTTC
CASRGRALYGYTF
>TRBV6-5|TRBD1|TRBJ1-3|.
TGTGCCAGCAGTTACTCGACAGGGGCAGGAAACACCATATATTTT
CASSYSTGAGNTIYF
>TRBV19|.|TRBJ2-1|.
TGTGCCAGTAGTCGGAGTAACGAACTTTACAATGAGCAGTTCTTC
CASSRSNELYNEQFF
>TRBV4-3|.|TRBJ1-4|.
TGCGCCAGCAGCGGGCATTTGAGTGGAAAACTGTTTTTT
CASSGHLSGKLFF
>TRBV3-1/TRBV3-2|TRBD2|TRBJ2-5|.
TGTGCCAGCAGCCAATCGGGACTAGCGGGCTACCAAGAGACCCAGTACTTC
CASSQSGLAGYQETQYF
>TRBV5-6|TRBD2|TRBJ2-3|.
TGTGCCAGCAGCTCCGGACTAGCGGGGGCGGATACGCAGTATTTT
CASSSGLAGADTQYF
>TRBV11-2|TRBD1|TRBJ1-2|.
TGTGCCAGCAGCTCCAACAGGGGGCGTTTTCCCTCCCCCACCTATGGCTACACCTTC
CASSSNRGRFPSPTYGYTF
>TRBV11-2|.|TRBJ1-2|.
TGTGCCAGCAGCTTAGAGCAGGGAAGCCCCTATGGCTACACCTTC
CASSLEQGSPYGYTF